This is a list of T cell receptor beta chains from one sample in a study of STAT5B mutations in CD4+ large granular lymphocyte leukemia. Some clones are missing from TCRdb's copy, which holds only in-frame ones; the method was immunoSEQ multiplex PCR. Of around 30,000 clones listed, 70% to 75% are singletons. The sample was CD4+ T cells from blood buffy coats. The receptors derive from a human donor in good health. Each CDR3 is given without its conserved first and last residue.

ASSPPWGEAIYEQF TRBV9 14
ASSRAAGLTDTQY TRBV5-4 13
ASSQERGNNEKLF TRBV4-3 13
ASSITTGSSYNEQF TRBV19 14
AISEIAGETQY TRBV10-3 11
ASSVGIEGEKLF TRBV9 12
ASSREGFTGELF TRBV6-6 12
ASSPRLAGAGADTQY TRBV11-1 15
ASSPHSGNEQF TRBV5-1 11
ASRIRRGINEKLF TRBV19 13
ASSLGAGTEAF TRBV7-7 11
ASSLQQGLGYT TRBV5-4 11
ASSFGTGNTGELF TRBV28 13
ASSQVGTGTYNEQF TRBV4-3 14
ASSSFRSGNTIY TRBV7-2 12
ASSRGQGPDTQY TRBV7-3 12
ASSKPSYTDTQY TRBV11-1 12
ASTLGGSNEQF TRBV9 11
ASSNTGGSYEQY TRBV7-6 12
ASSPQVGTNTGELF TRBV19 14
ASSPELANPSYNEQF TRBV4-2 15
ASSLTNTGGKTGEKLF TRBV5-1 16
ASSISRDTYEQY TRBV5-1 12
ASSWDRGTEKLF TRBV7-9 12